Presented here are 32 T cell receptor beta chains from one specimen sequenced in a study of Ad26.COV2.S vaccination and SARS-CoV-2 variants. The treatment denotes: about 20 received Ad26.COV2.S at low or high dose, single or two shots; about 5 received placebo; per-sample allocation not given. Day 63 after the first vaccine or placebo injection was the time point for sampling. The assay was immunoSEQ multiplex PCR, and TCRdb's table has in-frame clones only and misses some. The table has hundreds of thousands of clones, 89% seen once. The sequencing used peripheral blood, collected in a trial of Ad26.COV2.S vaccine versus placebo. All receptors derive from a person between 18 and 65 years old who received the Ad26.COV2.S COVID-19 vaccine or a placebo.

The chain has TRBV6-5 and TRBJ2-7; maybe TRBD1 (6 bases). With 2 bases removed from V and 6 bases from J, the gap between germline ends came to 8 bases. This CDR3 has 12 amino acids. Germline V CDR1 and CDR2: MNHEY, SVGAGI. The CDR3 bases are TGTGCCAGCAGTTACGGGACATCCGAGCAGTACTTC. Translation gives CASSYGTSEQYF.

Concerning this clone itself: This sample includes further DNA sequences coding for the same CDR3. V and J are TRBV7-2 and TRBJ2-7; a possible D gene is TRBD1 (6 bases). This CDR3 spans 15 amino acids. V gave up 0 bases and J gave up 0 bases, with 9 bases separating them. Germline loops: CDR1 SGHTA, CDR2 FQGNSA. The CDR3 nucleotides are TGTGCCAGCAGCTTAGCGGGGGCGAGCTCCTACGAGCAGTACGTC. Its translation is CASSLAGASSYEQYV.

This sequence joins TRBV5-4 and TRBJ1-1; no definite D call. CDR1 SGHNT and CDR2 YYREEE come from the germline V gene (reference sequence). The CDR3 is 14 residues long. Trimming shortened V by 2 bases and J by 0 bases, and 8 bases separated the two germline ends. The CDR3 DNA is TGTGCCAGCAGCTTAGCGGGGATGAACACTGAAGCTTTCTTT. It specifies CASSLAGMNTEAFF.

The chain is built from TRBV6-6 and TRBJ1-2; 10 positions agree with TRBD1. The CDR3 runs 14 residues. The J segment lost 6 bases and the V segment lost 7 bases, leaving 8 bases of the junction unmatched. Germline values: CDR1 MNHNY, CDR2 SVGAGI (reference sequence). The CDR3 nucleotides are TGTGCCAGCATTCCGGGACAGGGGATAAATGGCTACACCTTC. Amino acids: CASIPGQGINGYTF.

The chain recombines TRBV2 with TRBJ2-2; TRBD2 matches 9 bases. Germline CDR1 is SNHLY and CDR2 is FYNNEI. V was pared by 6 bases and J by 2 bases, with 4 bases of the junction left unmatched. The length of the CDR3 is 15 residues. DNA of the CDR3: TGTGCCAGCAGCGGACTAGCGACCAACACCGGGGAGCTGTTTTTT. Translation gives CASSGLATNTGELFF.

CDR3 sequence: CAISESDRGEAGWTQYF. CDR3 nucleotides: TGTGCCATCAGTGAGTCGGACAGGGGTGAGGCTGGCTGGACCCAGTACTTC. The J gene is TRBJ2-5, the V gene TRBV10-3; 9 bases map to TRBD1. The V and J ends lost 0 bases and 7 bases, in that order; junction bases with no gene match: 12. The CDR3 extends over 17 amino acids. Per the germline V gene, CDR1 is ENHRY and CDR2 is SYGVKD.

This clone came up a few times. The rearrangement links TRBV6-5 to TRBJ1-1; D unclear. The CDR3 spans 14 residues. Germline assignment: CDR1 MNHEY and CDR2 SVGAGI. V lost 7 bases to trimming and J lost 0 bases, with 12 bases between them. The DNA of the CDR3 is TGTGCCAGCACCCCGACCGTGATGAACACTGAAGCTTTCTTT. The encoded protein is CASTPTVMNTEAFF.

This sequence joins TRBV27 and TRBJ2-1, with 10 bases fitting TRBD2. V was clipped by 6 bases and J by 0 bases; unmatched bases: 17. CDR3 length equals 20 residues. CDR1 and CDR2 from the germline V gene are MNHEY and SMNVEV (reference sequence). For the CDR3, the DNA is TGTGCCAGCAGCCCCTGGACTAGCGGTTATCTCCCGAGCTCCTACAATGAGCAGTTCTTC. It encodes CASSPWTSGYLPSSYNEQFF.

The chain combines TRBV18 with TRBJ1-1, with a tentative D call TRBD1 (5 bases). The V and J ends lost 8 bases and 4 bases respectively, with 14 bases between them. Germline loops: CDR1 KGHSH, CDR2 LQKENI. CDR3 size: 13 residues. CDR3 nucleotide sequence: TGTGCCAGCACCGGGATGAGGGGCACTGAAGCTTTCTTT. This codes for CASTGMRGTEAFF.

The chain links TRBV25-1 to TRBJ2-7; D is ambiguous. Trimming shortened V by 2 bases and J by 1 base, and 12 bases separated the two germline ends. The CDR3 extends over 15 amino acids. Looked up from germline, CDR1 is MGHDK and CDR2 is SYGVNS. CDR3 coding DNA: TGTGCCAGCAGTGAAATTCGGGCCGAATCCTACGAGCAGTACTTC. This gives the protein CASSEIRAESYEQYF.

The V call is TRBV19, the J call TRBJ1-6, with unresolved D. Trimming took 3 bases from V and 7 from J, leaving 7 bases between them. This CDR3 region has 13 residues. Germline CDR1 is LNHDA and CDR2 is SQIVND (reference sequence). CDR3 DNA: TGTGCCAGTAGTATTCTTGCAAATTCACCCCTCCACTTT. It codes for CASSILANSPLHF.

The chain carries TRBV27 and TRBJ2-5; D call uncertain. The CDR3 sequence is 13 residues long. The germline V and J ends were trimmed by 10 bases and 3 bases, with 15 bases remaining between them. Germline CDR1 is MNHEY and CDR2 is SMNVEV (reference sequence). CDR3 coding DNA: TGTGCCACCCACGGCCACTATAAAGAGACCCAGTACTTC. Protein product: CATHGHYKETQYF.

V is TRBV28 and J is TRBJ1-5, with unresolved D. The CDR3 is made up of 14 amino acids. V shed 5 bases and J shed 4 bases, with 12 bases lying between them. Germline-derived CDR1 and CDR2 are MDHEN and SYDVKM. The CDR3: CASSPPTRNQPQHF. The CDR3 nucleotides read TGTGCCAGCAGTCCGCCGACACGAAATCAGCCCCAGCATTTT.

The V gene is TRBV7-2, the J gene TRBJ1-1; D is uncertain. The CDR3 has 18 residues. Germline CDR1 reads SGHTA; CDR2 reads FQGNSA. V was shortened by 5 bases and J by 0 bases, with 22 bases between the two germline ends. The CDR3 region has the DNA TGTGCCAGCAGCCCCCCTCATAGGGCAGAGCCCATGAACACTGAAGCTTTCTTT. It codes for CASSPPHRAEPMNTEAFF.

This rearrangement joins TRBV20-1 to TRBJ2-3; D uncertain. The CDR3 runs 10 residues. Germline V gene data show CDR1 as DFQATT and CDR2 as SNEGSKA (reference sequence). V lost 5 bases to trimming and J lost 5 bases, with 5 bases between them. The chain's CDR3 is CSAGVDTQYF. DNA of the CDR3: TGCAGTGCTGGGGTAGATACGCAGTATTTT.

This clone appeared a single time. V usage is TRBV13 and J usage is TRBJ1-4, with D maybe TRBD1 (5 bases). CDR1 and CDR2 (germline): PRHDT, FYEKMQ (reference sequence). V lost 6 bases to trimming and J lost 5 bases, with 16 bases between them. The CDR3 sequence is 15 residues long. The CDR3: CASRSGLQGNEKLFF. The CDR3 bases are TGTGCCAGCAGGTCAGGTCTGCAGGGAAATGAAAAACTGTTTTTT.

There are a few counts of this clone. The chain recombines TRBV24-1 with TRBJ2-7; 8 bases are shared with TRBD2. Germline CDR1 KGHDR, CDR2 SFDVKD. V was pared by 12 bases and J by 2 bases, with 17 bases of the junction left unmatched. This CDR3 contains 16 residues. The CDR3 loop reads CASGTSGTFLTYEQYV. CDR3 DNA sequence: TGTGCCTCCGGAACTAGCGGCACCTTTTTAACCTACGAGCAGTACGTC.

The chain links TRBV10-3 to TRBJ2-3; 7 bases are shared with TRBD2. Trimming removed 8 bases from V and 4 bases from J; junction bases left unmatched: 6. CDR1 is ENHRY and CDR2 is SYGVKD in the germline V gene. There are 13 residues in the CDR3. The CDR3 region has the DNA TGTGCCATCGCGGGGGTTGGGGCAGATACGCAGTATTTT. Translated: CAIAGVGADTQYF.

This chain connects TRBV15 to TRBJ1-6; D ambiguous. Germline lookup yields CDR1 LNHNV and CDR2 YYDKDF (reference sequence). The CDR3 consists of 15 residues. Trimming took off 3 bases at V and 4 bases at J, with 10 bases between the two ends. The CDR3 DNA is TGTGCCACCAGCAGGAGGCGGGAGTATAATTCACCCCTCCACTTT. The encoded protein is CATSRRREYNSPLHF. Based on the CDR3 plus reference TRBV15 and TRBJ1-6, the full variable domain is DAMVIQNPRYQVTQFGKPVTLSCSQTLNHNVMYWYQQKSSQAPKLLFHYYDKDFNNEADTPDNFQSRRPNTSFCFLDIRSPGLGDTAMYLCATSRRREYNSPLHFGNGTRLTVT.

The chain combines TRBV18 with TRBJ2-3, with 7 positions matching TRBD2. CDR1 KGHSH and CDR2 LQKENI come from the germline V gene. Germline trimming cut 3 bases from V and 0 bases from J; bases unmatched to any gene: 9. The CDR3 is made up of 17 amino acids. The CDR3 sequence is CASSPVGRPRSTDTQYF. CDR3 nucleotide sequence: TGTGCCAGCTCACCCGTCGGGAGGCCACGGAGCACAGATACGCAGTATTTT.

The genes are TRBV15 and TRBJ2-2, with TRBD2 as a possible D gene (6 bases). CDR1 and CDR2 from the germline V gene are LNHNV and YYDKDF (reference sequence). This CDR3 has 14 amino acids. V lost 4 bases to trimming and J lost 7 bases, with 13 bases between them. The CDR3 bases are TGTGCCACCAGCAAAACGACCGGGGGCGGGGAGCTGTTTTTT. This encodes CATSKTTGGGELFF.

V usage is TRBV7-8 and J usage is TRBJ1-2; D is unclear. The CDR3 runs 13 residues. Between the trimmed V and J ends, which lost 4 bases and 8 bases, there was a span of 14 bases. Germline V lookup: CDR1 SGHVS, CDR2 FQNEAQ. The CDR3 bases are TGTGCCAGCAGCTCCGACCCGTTCCGGGGCTACACCTTC. This translates into CASSSDPFRGYTF.

The rearrangement links TRBV10-3 to TRBJ1-1; D unresolved. Germline lookup yields CDR1 ENHRY and CDR2 SYGVKD. The CDR3 contains 13 residues. Deletions cut 0 bases from V and 7 bases from J, with 9 bases between. CDR3 in amino acids: CAISESEAVEAFF. CDR3 bases: TGTGCCATCAGTGAGTCGGAGGCCGTTGAAGCTTTCTTT.

This chain joins TRBV6-5 and TRBJ2-1; 8 bases fit TRBD2. Germline V gene lookup returns CDR1 MNHEY and CDR2 SVGAGI. J gave up 5 bases and V 1 base, and 1 base lay outside the gene matches. The CDR3 spans 14 residues. The DNA of the CDR3 is TGTGCCAGCAGTTACTGGGGACTAGACAATGAGCAGTTCTTC. Translating gives CASSYWGLDNEQFF.

The chain employs TRBV3-1 (or the pseudogene TRBV3-2) and TRBJ1-2, with 7 nucleotides matching TRBD1. CDR1 is LGHDT and CDR2 is YNNKEL in the germline V gene (reference sequence). With V trimmed by 4 bases and J by 7 bases, 6 bases remained unmatched. This CDR3 contains 13 residues. DNA for the CDR3: TGTGCCAGCAGCCTTACAGGGGCCGCTGGCTACACCTTC. Its translation is CASSLTGAAGYTF.

V is TRBV6-5 and J is TRBJ2-1; 12 bases agree with TRBD2. Trimming cost V 5 bases and J 2 bases; bases outside gene matches: 1. Germline-derived CDR1 and CDR2 are MNHEY and SVGAGI. CDR3 size: 15 residues. The DNA for the CDR3 is TGTGCCAGCAGTAGGACTAGCGGGGCCTACAATGAGCAGTTCTTC. Translating it yields CASSRTSGAYNEQFF.

For the CDR3, the DNA is TGTGCCAGCAGCTTAGTTGTGACAGCGGGTCGAAACATTCAGTACTTC. Its translation is CASSLVVTAGRNIQYF. The rearrangement joins TRBV11-2 to TRBJ2-4, with D possibly being TRBD2 (6 bases). Trimming shortened V by 1 base and J by 6 bases, and 16 bases separated the two germline ends. This CDR3 has 16 amino acids. The germline CDR1 and CDR2 sequences are SGHAT and FQNNGV.

The genes are TRBV9 and TRBJ1-4, with TRBD1 as a possible D gene (5 bases). This CDR3 region has 15 residues. The germline CDR1 and CDR2 sequences are SGDLS and YYNGEE. Trimming took off 1 base at V and 8 bases at J, with 15 bases between the two ends. CDR3 region: CASSVLGGAGEKLFF. DNA for the CDR3: TGTGCCAGCAGCGTATTGGGAGGGGCTGGGGAAAAACTGTTTTTT.

This clone was found a few times. The CDR3 loop is CASSVAPRQGDEQYF. CDR3 bases: TGTGCCAGCAGCGTAGCACCCAGGCAGGGGGACGAGCAGTACTTC. The chain combines TRBV9 with TRBJ2-7, with 7 nucleotides matching TRBD1. The CDR3 extends over 15 amino acids. Germline V gives CDR1 SGDLS, CDR2 YYNGEE. With V trimmed by 0 bases and J by 5 bases, 8 bases remained unmatched.

The J gene is TRBJ2-7, the V gene TRBV7-2; 7 bases line up with TRBD1. Germline values: CDR1 SGHTA, CDR2 FQGNSA. After removal of 2 bases from V and 2 bases from J, the junction contained 3 bases not matched to a gene. The CDR3 length is 14 residues. The CDR3: CASSLWTGAYEQYF. In DNA, the CDR3 is TGTGCCAGCAGCTTATGGACAGGAGCCTACGAGCAGTACTTC.

V usage is TRBV5-1 and J usage is TRBJ2-2; D may be TRBD2 (6 bases). Trimming removed 0 bases from V and 6 bases from J, with 15 bases in between. CDR3 length equals 16 residues. Per the germline V gene, CDR1 is SGHRS and CDR2 is YFSETQ. CDR3 loop: CASSLAGGRPPGELFF. In nucleotides, the CDR3 is TGCGCCAGCAGCTTGGCAGGAGGGAGGCCGCCCGGGGAGCTGTTTTTT.

The sample holds one count of this clone. The gene calls are TRBV6-1 and TRBJ1-1, with TRBD1 as a possible D gene (6 bases). Trimming removed 4 bases from V and 1 base from J, with 16 bases in between. The germline gives CDR1 MNHNS, CDR2 SASEGT. This CDR3 has 16 residues. The DNA of the CDR3 is TGTGCCAGCAGTGGGTATCACAGGGAGGGGAACACTGAAGCTTTCTTT. Translated, it gives CASSGYHREGNTEAFF.